This TCR beta chain was obtained from a study of T cells in Graves' hyperthyroidism and ophthalmopathy. Using RNA transcripts as the source, TCR beta CDR3 regions were amplified. First-round RT-PCR targeting the TCR CDR3 was performed with the HTBI primer set. A single record per CDR3 protein comes from TCRdb applying MiXCR to the multiplex PCR reads. In the table there are some 490,000 distinct CDR3 sequences, about 20% of which are singletons. V trimming: 2 bases; J trimming: 4 bases; junction bases outside the gene matches: 5. The CDR3 sequence is 15 residues long. The germline V gene has CDR1 SNHLY and CDR2 FYNNEI.

V usage is TRBV2 and J usage is TRBJ1-5, with 7 nucleotides matching TRBD1. This TCR was recovered from a woman in her seventies with Graves' ophthalmopathy. The sample consisted of blood. CDR3 region: CASSEIGGQNQPQHF. CDR3 coding DNA: TGTGCCAGCAGTGAAATTGGGGGACAGAATCAGCCCCAGCATTTT.